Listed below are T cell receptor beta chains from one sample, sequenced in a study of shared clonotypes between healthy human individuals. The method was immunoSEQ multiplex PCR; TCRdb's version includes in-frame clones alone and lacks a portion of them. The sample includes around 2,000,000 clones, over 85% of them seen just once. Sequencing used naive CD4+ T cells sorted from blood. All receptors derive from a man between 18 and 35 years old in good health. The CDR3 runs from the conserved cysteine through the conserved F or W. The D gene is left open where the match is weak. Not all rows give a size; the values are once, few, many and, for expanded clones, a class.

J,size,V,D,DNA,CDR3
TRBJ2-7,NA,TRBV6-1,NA,TGTGCCAGCGAGGGCACCTCCTACGAGCAGTACTTC,CASEGTSYEQYF
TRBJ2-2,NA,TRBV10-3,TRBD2,TGTGCCATCAGTGCCAGCGGGGACAACACCGGGGAGCTGTTTTTT,CAISASGDNTGELFF
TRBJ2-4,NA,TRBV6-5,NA,TGTGCCAGCAGACGAGGACGGGACCTGAGTTACATTCAGTACTTC,CASRRGRDLSYIQYF
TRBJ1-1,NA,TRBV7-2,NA,TGTGCCAGCAGCCCCCGATGGGTCTTGAACACTGAAGCTTTCTTT,CASSPRWVLNTEAFF
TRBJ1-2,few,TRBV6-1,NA,TGTGCCAGCAGTGAAGTTGACTATGGCTACACCTTC,CASSEVDYGYTF
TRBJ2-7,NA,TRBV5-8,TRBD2,TGTGCCAGCAGCTGGGCTGGACTAGCGGGAACCCTGGAGCAGTACTTC,CASSWAGLAGTLEQYF
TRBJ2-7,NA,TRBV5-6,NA,TGTGCCAGCAGCTTGGTAGGGATGGCGCCAGAGCAGTACTTC,CASSLVGMAPEQYF
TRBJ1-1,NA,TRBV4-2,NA,TGTGCCAGCAGCCAGACAGGTACTGAAGCTTTCTTT,CASSQTGTEAFF
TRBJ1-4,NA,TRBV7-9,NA,TGTGCCAGCAGCTTACTTCCCGTTGGAACTAATGAAAAACTGTTTTTT,CASSLLPVGTNEKLFF
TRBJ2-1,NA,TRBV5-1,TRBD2,TGCGCCAGCAGCTTAGTCCCGGGAGGTGATGTGAATGAGCAGTTCTTC,CASSLVPGGDVNEQFF
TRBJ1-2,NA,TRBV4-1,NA,TGCGCCAGCAGCCAAGACCGGCCAGGGGTGGGCTATGGCTACACCTTC,CASSQDRPGVGYGYTF
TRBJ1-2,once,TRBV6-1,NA,TGTGCCAGCAGTGAAGTGGAAGGGACGAAATATGGCTACACCTTC,CASSEVEGTKYGYTF
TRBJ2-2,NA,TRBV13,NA,TGTGCCAGCAGCTTAAAGAGAGGGAGGGGGCGCTTGGACGCCGGGGAGCTGTTTTTT,CASSLKRGRGRLDAGELFF
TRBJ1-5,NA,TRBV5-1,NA,TGCGCCAGCAGCCTTGATGGAGGCAATCAGCCCCAGCATTTT,CASSLDGGNQPQHF
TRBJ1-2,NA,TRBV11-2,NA,TGTGCCAGCAGCTTGACCCAATTCCCCTATGGCTACACCTTC,CASSLTQFPYGYTF
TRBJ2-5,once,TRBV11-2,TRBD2,TGTGCCAGCAGCTTAGATTTTGCTAGCGGGGAGACCCAGTACTTC,CASSLDFASGETQYF